The 3 T cell receptor beta chains listed next were all sequenced from one sample in a study of cytomegalovirus exposure and HLA in healthy donors. In the PCR, 60 Vbeta and 13 Jbeta primers were used. This table comes from immunoSEQ multiplex PCR, and its TCRdb copy is limited to in-frame clones, with some not included. The sample includes about 95,000 clones, 60% to 85% seen only once; the top ten take 4.5% to 5%. Sequencing used PBMCs. The receptors shown here come from a woman aged 35 to 49 in good health and CMV-seronegative.

J is TRBJ2-7 and V is TRBV27; 7 positions match TRBD1. V was clipped by 6 bases and J by 3 bases; unmatched bases: 5. Germline-derived CDR1 and CDR2 are MNHEY and SMNVEV (reference sequence). The CDR3 is made up of 13 amino acids. For the CDR3, the DNA is TGTGCCAGCAGACCCGGGACAGTCTACGAGCAGTACTTC. Translating it yields CASRPGTVYEQYF.

The gene calls are TRBV7-9 and TRBJ2-1; 7 bases agree with TRBD2. V lost 3 bases and J lost 5; bases outside the gene matches: 10. Germline V gene data show CDR1 as SEHNR and CDR2 as FQNEAQ (reference sequence). The CDR3 extends over 16 amino acids. For the CDR3, the DNA is TGTGCCAGCAGCTTTTGGGAGGGGCTCGGAGACAATGAGCAGTTCTTC. It encodes CASSFWEGLGDNEQFF. The complete variable domain, with remaining parts taken from reference TRBV7-9 and TRBJ2-1, reads DTGVSQNPRHKITKRGQNVTFRCDPISEHNRLYWYRQTLGQGPEFLTYFQNEAQLEKSRLLSDRFSAERPKGSFSTLEIQRTEQGDSAMYLCASSFWEGLGDNEQFFGPGTRLTVL.

This chain connects TRBV4-1 to TRBJ2-7; D gene unclear. V lost 0 bases and J 3 bases, leaving 9 bases between the germline ends. The CDR3 sequence is 14 residues long. Germline V lookup: CDR1 MGHRA, CDR2 YSYEKL. CDR3 in amino acids: CASSQEIRSYEQYF. The CDR3 DNA reads as TGCGCCAGCAGCCAAGAGATACGCAGCTACGAGCAGTACTTC.